The 6 T cell receptor beta chains listed next were all sequenced from one sample in a study of tumor-infiltrating lymphocytes in oesophageal squamous cell carcinoma. Via MiXCR, TCRdb re-called the PCR reads, giving one row per CDR3 protein. The profile covers about 14,000 distinct CDR3 sequences, with roughly 47% appearing a single time and approximately 46% taken by the ten largest. Sequencing used blood. All receptors derive from a male donor with esophageal squamous cell carcinoma.

The rearrangement links TRBV6-6 to TRBJ2-5, with D possibly being TRBD1 (5 bases). This CDR3 region has 14 residues. The V gene's germline CDR1 is MNHNY and CDR2 SVGAGI (reference sequence). V shed 2 bases and J shed 1 base, with 8 bases lying between them. The CDR3 loop is CASSYGQGQETQYF. In DNA form, the CDR3 reads TGTGCCAGCAGTTACGGGCAGGGCCAAGAGACCCAGTACTTC.

This clonotype has a handful of counts. A read error may explain this, as a much larger clone is one base away. The chain is built from TRBV6-1 and TRBJ1-4, with unresolved D. The germline V gene has CDR1 MNHNS and CDR2 SASEGT. The CDR3 length is 15 residues. In DNA, the CDR3 is TGTGCCAGCACGGGTCGGGCTTCGAACACCGGGGAGCTGTATTTT. It is translated as CASTGRASNTGELYF.

In this sample, this clonotype turned up a few times. The V gene is TRBV7-6, the J gene TRBJ2-3; D is perhaps TRBD2 (7 bases). Germline values: CDR1 SGHVS, CDR2 FNYEAQ. Deletions cut 2 bases from V and 2 bases from J, with 17 bases between. The CDR3 runs 17 residues. The CDR3: CASSLRSSGTLTDTQYF. For the CDR3, the DNA is TGTGCCAGCAGCTTAAGGTCCAGCGGGACACTCACAGATACGCAGTATTTT.

The chain carries TRBV7-3 and TRBJ2-3; TRBD2 is a possible D gene (6 bases). Judging by the DNA end, TRBJ2-7 fits better; the J call may be wrong. The V gene's germline CDR1 is SGHTA and CDR2 FQGTGA. This CDR3 has 16 residues. CDR3 protein: CASSPKRLGGTYEQYF. The CDR3 nucleotides are TGTGCCAGCAGCCCAAAGAGACTTGGGGGGACCTACGAGCAGTACTTC.

The genes are TRBV12-3 or TRBV12-4 and TRBJ2-7, with 12 positions matching TRBD2. The CDR3 covers 14 residues. The V segment lost 6 bases and the J segment 7 bases; nucleotides outside the gene matches: 7. The CDR3 DNA is TGTGCCAGCAGCTGGACTAGCGGGAACAATGAGCAGTACTTC. Residues: CASSWTSGNNEQYF.

This clonotype was observed a handful of times. V usage is TRBV9 and J usage is TRBJ1-1; D is unclear. This CDR3 is built from 15 residues. V was trimmed by 0 bases and J by 0 bases, leaving 9 bases between them. CDR1 is SGDLS, CDR2 YYNGEE, per germline. The CDR3 is CASSVAGSLNTEAFF. The CDR3 DNA follows: TGTGCCAGCAGCGTAGCGGGGTCCCTGAACACTGAAGCTTTCTTT.